This is a list of T cell receptor beta chains from one sample in a study of T cells in lung cancer brain metastases. Sequencing used immunoSEQ multiplex PCR; TCRdb keeps in-frame clones, though not all of them. The sample lists about a thousand clones; around 88% were seen once. Input material: tumor tissue from a brain metastasis. Receptors were obtained from a woman between 35 and 50 years old with non-small cell lung cancer that had spread to the brain. The CDR3 runs from the conserved cysteine through the conserved F or W. Fields, in order: D gene, CDR3 length, clone size, V gene, J gene, CDR3 DNA, CDR3 protein. A D gene is named only where the DNA matches it firmly. Size is omitted from some rows. Given values are once, few, many or a class for expanded clones.

-	13	-	TRBV19	TRBJ1-6	TGTGCCAGTGAAGACAGGCAGCTATCACCCCTCCACTTT	CASEDRQLSPLHF
TRBD1	15	-	TRBV25-1	TRBJ1-2	TGTGCCAGCAGTGAATGGGGACAGGGGAATTATGGCTACACCTTC	CASSEWGQGNYGYTF
-	14	few	TRBV28	TRBJ2-2	TGTGCCAGCAGTTTATCGAGCGCCTCCGGGGAGCTGTTTTTT	CASSLSSASGELFF
-	14	-	TRBV2	TRBJ1-4	TGTGCCAGCACCAACAGGGTGGGAGGGGAAAAACTGTTTTTT	CASTNRVGGEKLFF
-	16	-	TRBV7-9	TRBJ2-1	TGTGCCAGCAGCCCCTCTATCGCCCGCTCCTACAATGAGCAGTTCTTC	CASSPSIARSYNEQFF
TRBD1	15	-	TRBV4-1	TRBJ2-1	TGCGCCAGCAGCCAACCGGACAGGCAAATCAATGAGCAGTTCTTC	CASSQPDRQINEQFF
-	16	-	TRBV11-2	TRBJ2-2	TGTGCCAGCAGCCTCGGGGGAGGGGGCGTTATCAGGGAGCTGTTTTTT	CASSLGGGGVIRELFF
-	14	-	TRBV28	TRBJ2-2	TGTGCCAGTAGTTTATCGAGCGCCTCCGGGGAGCTGTTTTTT	CASSLSSASGELFF
-	15	-	TRBV2	TRBJ2-1	TGTGCCAGCAGTGGAGGCTCGCTAACCTACAATGAGCAGTTCTTC	CASSGGSLTYNEQFF
-	13	-	TRBV7-9	TRBJ2-7	TGTGCCAGCAGGAGGGGGGACACCTACGAGCAGTACTTC	CASRRGDTYEQYF
TRBD2	15	-	TRBV5-1	TRBJ2-1	TGCGCCAGCAGCGAACTAGCGGGAGGGCCCGGAGAGCAGTTCTTC	CASSELAGGPGEQFF
-	13	-	TRBV6-5	TRBJ1-5	TGTGCCAGCGGTGACAGATACAATCAGCCCCAGCATTTT	CASGDRYNQPQHF
-	12	-	TRBV6-5	TRBJ2-3	TGTGCCAGCAGCCCTAGCACAGATACGCAGTATTTT	CASSPSTDTQYF
-	14	-	TRBV28	TRBJ1-1	TGTGCCAGCAGTTTGGAGGGGGGAAGCCCTGAAGCTTTCTTT	CASSLEGGSPEAFF
-	11	hyperexpanded	TRBV7-9	TRBJ1-1	TGTGCCAGCAGGGGGGCCCAGAGAGCTTTCTTT	CASRGAQRAFF
TRBD2	17	-	TRBV4-1	TRBJ2-7	TGCGCCAGCAGCCAAGTACTAGCGGGGCGCATCTCCTACGAGCAGTACTTC	CASSQVLAGRISYEQYF
-	11	-	TRBV7-9	TRBJ2-5	TGTGCCACCCAATCCGGGGAGACCCAGTACTTC	CATQSGETQYF
-	14	-	TRBV18	TRBJ2-1	TGTGCCAGCTCACGCGGGCTAGAAGACAATGAGCAGTTCTTC	CASSRGLEDNEQFF
-	12	-	TRBV29-1	TRBJ1-1	TGCAGCGCTCGACTCGGATACACTGAAGCTTTCTTT	CSARLGYTEAFF
-	17	-	TRBV5-5	TRBJ1-5	TGTGCCAGCAGCCCCATGGACGCTGGGGGGAGCAATCAGCCCCAGCATTTT	CASSPMDAGGSNQPQHF